This T cell receptor (beta chain) was recorded in a study of T cells in Graves' hyperthyroidism and ophthalmopathy. The TCR beta CDR3 regions underwent amplification using RNA transcripts as the source. HTBI primers were used for first-round RT-PCR of the TCR CDR3. TCRdb recomputed calls from the multiplex PCR reads with MiXCR, one row per CDR3 protein. The sample gives about 410,000 distinct CDR3 sequences, roughly 15% of which show up once; around a fifth is in the top ten. This clonotype was seen a few times. Trimming took 4 bases from V and 3 from J, leaving 18 bases between them. Germline CDR1 GTSNPN, CDR2 SVGIG (reference sequence). The CDR3 loop spans 15 amino acids.

The J gene is TRBJ1-1, the V gene TRBV30; a weak D match, TRBD1 (6 bases). Sequenced sample: blood. The source of this sequence is a young woman with Graves' ophthalmopathy. The CDR3, as DNA: TGTGCCTGGAAGGTTTACAGGGTGAAAGACACTGAAGCTTTCTTT. Protein product: CAWKVYRVKDTEAFF. Combining the CDR3 with reference TRBV30 and TRBJ1-1 gives the whole variable domain SQTIHQWPATLVQPVGSPLSLECTVEGTSNPNLYWYRQAAGRGLQLLFYSVGIGQISSEVPQNLSASRPQDRQFILSSKKLLLSDSGFYLCAWKVYRVKDTEAFFGQGTRLTVV.